This T cell receptor beta chain was identified in a study of T cell repertoires in aging, cancer and after chemotherapy. Study background: Donors were grouped into six age bands spanning 30 or younger through 70 or older.

The template was genomic DNA from peripheral blood, not RNA. A word on this clonotype: Its target is not known.

Multiplex touch-down PCR with TRB-A/B primers amplified rearranged V-D-J TRB sequences. TCRdb used MiXCR to reprocess the multiplex PCR reads, holding one entry per CDR3 protein. Of some 10,000 distinct CDR3 sequences listed, roughly 40% are singletons. This CDR3 has 18 residues. The germline CDR1 and CDR2 sequences are MNHEY and SVGEGT. V was clipped by 7 bases and J by 2 bases; unmatched bases: 8. Study-wide results and limits: Rebound thymic output was suggested by rising median generation probability during chemotherapy in each cancer cohort. Untreated cancer patients had significantly lower blood TCR diversity than age-matched healthy donors.

The chain couples TRBV6-2 or TRBV6-3 to TRBJ2-1; 16 bases fit TRBD2. The sequence came from a human donor in good health. Sequencing input: blood. CDR3 DNA sequence: TGTGCCAGCACCTCGATGGGACTAGCGGGAGGGACCTACAATGAGCAGTTCTTC. Translating gives CASTSMGLAGGTYNEQFF.